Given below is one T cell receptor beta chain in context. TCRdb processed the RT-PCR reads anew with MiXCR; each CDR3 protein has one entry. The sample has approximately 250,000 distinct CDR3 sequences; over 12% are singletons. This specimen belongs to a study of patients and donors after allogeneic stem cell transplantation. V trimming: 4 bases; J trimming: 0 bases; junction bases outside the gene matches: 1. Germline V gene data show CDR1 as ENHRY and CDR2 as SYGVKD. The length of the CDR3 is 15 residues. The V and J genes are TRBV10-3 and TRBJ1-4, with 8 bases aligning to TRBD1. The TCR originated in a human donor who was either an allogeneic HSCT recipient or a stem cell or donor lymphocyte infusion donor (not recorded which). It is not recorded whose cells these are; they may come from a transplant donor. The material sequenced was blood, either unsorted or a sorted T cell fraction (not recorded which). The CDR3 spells CAISAGGPTNEKLFF. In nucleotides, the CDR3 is TGTGCCATCAGTGCAGGGGGCCCAACTAATGAAAAACTGTTTTTT.